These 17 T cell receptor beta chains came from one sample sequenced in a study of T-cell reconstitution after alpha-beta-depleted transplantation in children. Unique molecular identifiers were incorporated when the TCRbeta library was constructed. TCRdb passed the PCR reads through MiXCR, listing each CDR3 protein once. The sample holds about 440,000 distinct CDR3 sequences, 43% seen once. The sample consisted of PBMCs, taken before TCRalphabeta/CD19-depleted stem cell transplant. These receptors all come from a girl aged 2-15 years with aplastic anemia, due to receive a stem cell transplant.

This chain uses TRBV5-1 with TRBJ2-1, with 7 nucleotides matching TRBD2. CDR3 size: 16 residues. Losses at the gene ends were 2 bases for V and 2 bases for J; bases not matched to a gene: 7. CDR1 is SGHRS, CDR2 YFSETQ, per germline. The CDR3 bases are TGCGCCAGCAGCTTCTGGGGGGGACGCACCTACAATGAGCAGTTCTTC. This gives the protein CASSFWGGRTYNEQFF.

CDR3: CASSYRLDNWGYGYTF. The CDR3, as DNA: TGTGCCAGCAGTTACCGCCTGGACAATTGGGGATATGGCTACACCTTC. The rearrangement uses TRBV6-5 and TRBJ1-2; a weak D match, TRBD1 (5 bases). Trimming shortened V by 2 bases and J by 5 bases, and 18 bases separated the two germline ends. The CDR3 contains 16 residues. Germline CDR1 MNHEY, CDR2 SVGAGI.

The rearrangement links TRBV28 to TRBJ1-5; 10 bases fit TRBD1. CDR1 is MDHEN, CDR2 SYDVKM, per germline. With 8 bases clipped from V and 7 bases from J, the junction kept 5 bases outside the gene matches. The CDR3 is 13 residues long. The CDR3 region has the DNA TGTGCCAGCGGGACAGGGGAGGGCCAGCCCCAGCATTTT. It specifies CASGTGEGQPQHF.

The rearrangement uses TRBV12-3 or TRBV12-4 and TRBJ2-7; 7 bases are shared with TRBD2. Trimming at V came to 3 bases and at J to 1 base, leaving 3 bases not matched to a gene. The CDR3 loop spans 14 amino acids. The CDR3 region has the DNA TGTGCCAGCAGTTTCCGGCGGGAGTCCTACGAGCAGTACTTC. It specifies CASSFRRESYEQYF.

CDR3 amino acids: CSARDTRLDEQYF. DNA for the CDR3: TGCAGTGCGCGGGACACCCGCTTAGACGAGCAGTACTTC. The chain links TRBV20-1 to TRBJ2-7; D may be TRBD1 or TRBD2 (6 bases each). Trimming took 6 bases from V and 5 from J, leaving 17 bases between them. The CDR3 contains 13 residues. Germline-derived CDR1 and CDR2 are DFQATT and SNEGSKA (reference sequence).

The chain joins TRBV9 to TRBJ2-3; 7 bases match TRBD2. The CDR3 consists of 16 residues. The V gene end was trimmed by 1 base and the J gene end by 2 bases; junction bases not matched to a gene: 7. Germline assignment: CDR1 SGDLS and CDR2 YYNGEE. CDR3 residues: CASSVKAGEFTDTQYF. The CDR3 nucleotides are TGTGCCAGCAGCGTAAAGGCGGGAGAGTTCACAGATACGCAGTATTTT. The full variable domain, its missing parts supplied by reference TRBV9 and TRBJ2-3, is DSGVTQTPKHLITATGQRVTLRCSPRSGDLSVYWYQQSLDQGLQFLIQYYNGEERAKGNILERFSAQQFPDLHSELNLSSLELGDSALYFCASSVKAGEFTDTQYFGPGTRLTVL.

CDR3 DNA: TGTGCCAGCAGCTCGCGGGGGGGCCGAGATACGCAGTATTTT. Encoded protein: CASSSRGGRDTQYF. The rearrangement joins TRBV7-3 to TRBJ2-3; 9 bases are a match to TRBD2. Per the germline V gene, CDR1 is SGHTA and CDR2 is FQGTGA. This CDR3 is 14 amino acids long. The junction had 4 bases not matched to a gene; V was cut back by 4 bases and J by 5 bases. Filled out from reference TRBV7-3 and TRBJ2-3, the complete variable domain reads GAGVSQTPSNKVTEKGKYVELRCDPISGHTALYWYRQSLGQGPEFLIYFQGTGAADDSGLPNDRFFAVRPEGSVSTLKIQRTERGDSAVYLCASSSRGGRDTQYFGPGTRLTVL.

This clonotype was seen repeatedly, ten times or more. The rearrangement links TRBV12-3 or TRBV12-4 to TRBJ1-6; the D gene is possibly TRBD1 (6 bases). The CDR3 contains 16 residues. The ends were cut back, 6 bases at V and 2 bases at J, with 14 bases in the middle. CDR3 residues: CASRHTGNAYNSPLHF. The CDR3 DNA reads TGTGCCAGCAGACATACAGGGAACGCCTATAATTCACCCCTCCACTTT.

The CDR3 region has the DNA TGCAGTGCTAGCGTGGTTAGCTCCTACAATGAGCAGTTCTTC. Its translation is CSASVVSSYNEQFF. The chain combines TRBV20-1 with TRBJ2-1; D is unclear. Germline values: CDR1 DFQATT, CDR2 SNEGSKA (reference sequence). This CDR3 spans 14 amino acids. V was shortened by 3 bases and J by 0 bases, with 9 bases between the two germline ends.

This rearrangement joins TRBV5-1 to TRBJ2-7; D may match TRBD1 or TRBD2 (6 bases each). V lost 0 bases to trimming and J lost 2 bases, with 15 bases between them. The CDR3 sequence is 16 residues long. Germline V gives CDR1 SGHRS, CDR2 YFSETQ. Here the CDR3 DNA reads TGCGCCAGCAGCTTGGGTATCGGGGGCCTCACCTACGAGCAGTACTTC. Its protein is CASSLGIGGLTYEQYF.

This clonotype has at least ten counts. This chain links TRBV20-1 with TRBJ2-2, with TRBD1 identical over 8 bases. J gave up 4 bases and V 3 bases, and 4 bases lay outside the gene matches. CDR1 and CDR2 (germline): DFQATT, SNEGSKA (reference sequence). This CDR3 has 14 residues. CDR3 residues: CSARDRAGTGELFF. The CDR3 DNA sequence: TGCAGTGCTAGGGACAGGGCCGGCACCGGGGAGCTGTTTTTT.

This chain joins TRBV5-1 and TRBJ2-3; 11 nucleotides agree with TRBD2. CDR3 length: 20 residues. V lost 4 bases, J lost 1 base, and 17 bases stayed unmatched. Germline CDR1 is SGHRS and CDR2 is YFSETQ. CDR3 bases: TGCGCCAGCAGCCAAAATTCACTAGCGGGAGAGCTAATCCGCACAGATACGCAGTATTTT. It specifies CASSQNSLAGELIRTDTQYF.

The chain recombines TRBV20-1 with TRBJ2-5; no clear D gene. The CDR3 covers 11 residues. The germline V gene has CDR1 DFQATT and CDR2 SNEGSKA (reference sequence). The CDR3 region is CTSYIKETQYF. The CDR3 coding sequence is TGCACGTCGTACATCAAAGAGACCCAGTACTTC.

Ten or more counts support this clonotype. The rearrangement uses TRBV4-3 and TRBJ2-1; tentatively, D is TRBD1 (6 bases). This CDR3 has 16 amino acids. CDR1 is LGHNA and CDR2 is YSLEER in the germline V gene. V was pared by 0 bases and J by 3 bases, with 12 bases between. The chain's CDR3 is CASSQDQGLGYNEQFF. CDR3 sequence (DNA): TGCGCCAGCAGCCAAGATCAGGGGTTGGGCTACAATGAGCAGTTCTTC.

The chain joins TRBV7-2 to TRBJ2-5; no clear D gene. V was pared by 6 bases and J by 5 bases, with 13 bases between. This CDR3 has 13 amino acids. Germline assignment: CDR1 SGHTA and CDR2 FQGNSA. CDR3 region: CASRQPPKETQYF. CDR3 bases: TGTGCCAGCAGACAGCCCCCGAAGGAGACCCAGTACTTC. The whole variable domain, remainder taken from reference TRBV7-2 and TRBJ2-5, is GAGVSQSPSNKVTEKGKDVELRCDPISGHTALYWYRQSLGQGLEFLIYFQGNSAPDKSGLPSDRFSAERTGGSVSTLTIQRTQQEDSAVYLCASRQPPKETQYFGPGTRLLVL.

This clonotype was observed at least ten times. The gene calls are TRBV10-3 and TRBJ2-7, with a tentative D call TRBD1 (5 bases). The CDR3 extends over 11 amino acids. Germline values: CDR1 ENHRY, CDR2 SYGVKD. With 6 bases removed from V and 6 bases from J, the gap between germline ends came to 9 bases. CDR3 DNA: TGTGCCATCAGCGCAGGGATCGAGCAGTACTTC. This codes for CAISAGIEQYF.

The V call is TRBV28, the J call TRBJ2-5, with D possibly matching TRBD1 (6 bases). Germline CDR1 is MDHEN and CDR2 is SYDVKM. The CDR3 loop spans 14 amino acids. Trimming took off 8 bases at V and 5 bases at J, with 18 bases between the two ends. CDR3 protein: CASSQQSQGETQYF. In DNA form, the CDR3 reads TGTGCCAGCTCCCAACAGAGCCAGGGGGAGACCCAGTACTTC.